One and the same sample provided the 27 T cell receptor beta chains below, sequenced in a study of cytomegalovirus exposure and HLA in healthy donors (dated by TCRdb to 2016 to 2017). Library prep was done by the immunoSEQ multiplex PCR assay. A mixture of 60 forward primers for TCR Vbeta segments and 13 reverse primers for TCR Jbeta segments was used in the multiplex PCR. Drawn from immuneACCESS, this table holds only the in-frame rearrangements with V and J called that TCRdb kept. Clones are partly lost; checked studies trace under half to an unresolved V gene and leave the rest unexplained. Recorded for this sample are more than 150,000 clones; roughly 72% of them occurred a single time. The ten largest clones take up roughly 1.5% of the sample. The sequenced material came from PBMCs. The receptors shown here come from a man between 35 and 55 years old in good health and CMV-seronegative.

This clone was counted a single time. Additional DNA sequences in this sample encode the identical CDR3. V usage is TRBV28 and J usage is TRBJ2-7; 7 nucleotides line up with TRBD1. Germline CDR1 reads MDHEN; CDR2 reads SYDVKM. The CDR3 sequence is 12 residues long. Trimming at V came to 6 bases and at J to 4 bases, leaving 3 bases not matched to a gene. In nucleotides, the CDR3 is TGTGCCAGCAGCCGACAGGGATACGAGCAGTACTTC. This gives the protein CASSRQGYEQYF.

The chain joins TRBV28 to TRBJ1-1; no clear D gene. From germline, CDR1 is MDHEN and CDR2 SYDVKM. The CDR3 is 14 residues long. V was shortened by 7 bases and J by 4 bases, with 16 bases between the two germline ends. CDR3 nucleotide sequence: TGTGCCAGCATCCTCCGCGGGCCATTCACTGAAGCTTTCTTT. Translation gives CASILRGPFTEAFF.

The J gene is TRBJ1-2, the V gene TRBV10-1; weak D call: TRBD1 (6 bases). The CDR3 is 10 residues long. The V gene lost 11 bases and the J gene lost 8 bases, with 12 bases spanning the gap. Germline V gene lookup returns CDR1 WNHNN and CDR2 SYGVQD (reference sequence). The CDR3 loop reads CAGLRGGYTF. The CDR3 DNA is TGCGCCGGGCTCAGGGGCGGCTACACCTTC.

The chain recombines TRBV5-1 with TRBJ1-1; D remains ambiguous. Germline values: CDR1 SGHRS, CDR2 YFSETQ. Trimming stripped 1 base from V and 5 bases from J, with 9 bases between. This CDR3 comprises 13 residues. In nucleotides, the CDR3 is TGCGCCAGCAGCTTGCTTGGCGGGACTGAAGCTTTCTTT. This gives the protein CASSLLGGTEAFF.

This chain links TRBV27 with TRBJ2-7; maybe TRBD1 (6 bases). The CDR3 extends over 14 amino acids. Germline V lookup: CDR1 MNHEY, CDR2 SMNVEV (reference sequence). V shed 7 bases and J shed 8 bases, with 21 bases lying between them. CDR3 residues: CASTPVRGVIKQYF. The CDR3 nucleotides read TGTGCCAGCACCCCTGTCAGGGGCGTGATAAAGCAGTACTTC.

This clone has only one observation. This chain links TRBV6-5 with TRBJ1-2; 7 bases match TRBD1. The CDR3 spans 14 residues. The V and J ends lost 0 bases and 4 bases, in that order; junction bases with no gene match: 2. The germline gives CDR1 MNHEY, CDR2 SVGAGI. The CDR3: CASSYSRDSYGYTF. CDR3 DNA: TGTGCCAGCAGTTACTCCCGGGACAGCTATGGCTACACCTTC.

V gene TRBV12-2 combines with J gene TRBJ2-7; the table's D call, TRBD2, has no DNA check behind it. TRBV12-2 is flagged as a pseudogene. The CDR3 is made up of 16 amino acids. CDR3 sequence: CASRLAECSSGTEQYF. In nucleotides, the CDR3 is TGTGCAAGTCGCTTAGCAGAGTGTAGTAGCGGGACCGAGCAGTACTTC.

The rearrangement links TRBV5-1 to TRBJ1-2, with 8 bases fitting TRBD1. The CDR3 loop spans 15 amino acids. With 0 bases clipped from V and 0 bases from J, the junction kept 1 base outside the gene matches. The germline gives CDR1 SGHRS, CDR2 YFSETQ. CDR3: CASSLGTGTNYGYTF. As DNA, the CDR3 is TGCGCCAGCAGCTTGGGGACAGGGACTAACTATGGCTACACCTTC.

The chain joins TRBV2 to TRBJ1-5, with 8 bases identical to TRBD1. CDR1 and CDR2 from the germline V gene are SNHLY and FYNNEI. The CDR3 extends over 15 amino acids. The ends lost 5 bases at V and 3 bases at J; junction bases unmatched: 6. The CDR3 region has the DNA TGTGCCAGCAGTTCGACAGGGGCAAACAATCAGCCCCAGCATTTT. The encoded protein is CASSSTGANNQPQHF.

The chain employs TRBV6-1 and TRBJ1-5; no reliable D call. Between the trimmed V and J ends, which lost 6 bases and 2 bases, there was a span of 11 bases. CDR1 is MNHNS, CDR2 SASEGT, per germline. The CDR3 is 14 amino acids. CDR3 in DNA: TGTGCCAGCAGCGGTCTCGGGGGCAATCAGCCCCAGCATTTT. Its protein is CASSGLGGNQPQHF.

The chain uses TRBV14 and TRBJ1-2; weak D call: TRBD1 (6 bases). Trimming cost V 4 bases and J 5 bases, with 11 bases left between them. CDR3 length: 13 amino acids. Germline-derived CDR1 and CDR2 are SGHDN and FVKESK. CDR3 sequence reads: CASSPGGRYGYTF. For the CDR3, the DNA is TGTGCCAGCAGCCCTGGGGGCAGATATGGCTACACCTTC.

The chain has TRBV7-2 and TRBJ2-1, with TRBD1 matching over 9 bases. This CDR3 contains 15 residues. V was pared by 4 bases and J by 1 base, with 2 bases of the junction left unmatched. Looked up from germline, CDR1 is SGHTA and CDR2 is FQGNSA. This chain's CDR3 is CASSSDRGSYNEQFF. CDR3 DNA: TGTGCCAGCAGCTCGGACAGGGGTTCCTACAATGAGCAGTTCTTC.

The gene calls are TRBV11-1 and TRBJ2-6; a possible D gene is TRBD1 (6 bases). The length of the CDR3 is 18 residues. Germline CDR1 is SGHAT and CDR2 is FQDESV (reference sequence). Trimming removed 1 base from V and 1 base from J, with 14 bases in between. In DNA, the CDR3 is TGTGCCAGCAGCTTAGGGCAGGCCAGGGGTTCTGGGGCCAACGTCCTGACTTTC. Translated, it gives CASSLGQARGSGANVLTF.

The chain is built from TRBV5-4 and TRBJ2-1, with TRBD2 matching 7 bases. V shed 0 bases, J shed 4 bases, and the junction held 13 bases outside the gene matches. This CDR3 spans 18 amino acids. Per the germline V gene, CDR1 is SGHNT and CDR2 is YYREEE (reference sequence). The CDR3 DNA sequence: TGTGCCAGCAGCTTGGGATTAAAGGAGCGGGGAGCGTACAATGAGCAGTTCTTC. This encodes CASSLGLKERGAYNEQFF.

CDR3 sequence: CASSYTGGGTDTQYF. CDR3 DNA sequence: TGTGCCAGCAGCTATACAGGGGGCGGCACAGATACGCAGTATTTT. J is TRBJ2-3 and V is TRBV7-9; 9 bases line up with TRBD1. Germline CDR1 and CDR2: SEHNR and FQNEAQ (reference sequence). CDR3 length: 15 residues. Trimming cost V 4 bases and J 1 base; bases outside gene matches: 3.

The chain employs TRBV7-2 and TRBJ2-1; D is possibly TRBD2 (6 bases). The germline CDR1 and CDR2 sequences are SGHTA and FQGNSA. This CDR3 has 14 residues. V dropped 5 bases and J dropped 8 bases, with 16 bases sitting between them. CDR3 DNA sequence: TGTGCCAGCAGCCTCGCCGGGGGTAGGGATGAGCAGTTCTTC. It is translated as CASSLAGGRDEQFF.

The chain joins TRBV5-6 to TRBJ2-7; 7 positions match TRBD2. V lost 1 base to trimming and J lost 7 bases; unmatched junction nucleotides: 8. This CDR3 has 14 residues. Germline loops: CDR1 SGHDT, CDR2 YYEEEE. For the CDR3, the DNA is TGTGCCAGCAGCTTGTCGGGGGGTTGGTGGGAGCAGTACTTC. As protein: CASSLSGGWWEQYF.

This clone is a singleton in its sample. V and J are TRBV7-9 and TRBJ1-4, with a possible D match to TRBD1 (5 bases). Trimming pared 5 bases from V and 2 bases from J, leaving 15 bases between. This CDR3 has 16 amino acids. Germline V gene sequence: CDR1 SEHNR, CDR2 FQNEAQ (reference sequence). Here the CDR3 DNA reads TGTGCCAGCAGCCCCAATTACAGGCGGACTAATGAAAAACTGTTTTTT. It translates to CASSPNYRRTNEKLFF.

A single count supports this clone. The chain employs TRBV7-2 and TRBJ2-1; 9 bases align to TRBD2. Germline V CDR1 and CDR2: SGHTA, FQGNSA. CDR3 length equals 14 residues. Trimming at V came to 5 bases and at J to 6 bases, leaving 5 bases not matched to a gene. The CDR3 is CASSPRLAANEQFF. CDR3 DNA sequence: TGTGCCAGCAGCCCCCGACTAGCGGCCAATGAGCAGTTCTTC.

The CDR3 loop reads CASSQHPQTINTEAFF. The CDR3 DNA reads as TGTGCCAGCAGCCAACACCCCCAGACAATCAACACTGAAGCTTTCTTT. This chain connects TRBV7-6 to TRBJ1-1; D remains ambiguous. This CDR3 region has 16 residues. V was pared by 5 bases and J by 2 bases, with 18 bases between. Germline CDR1 reads SGHVS; CDR2 reads FNYEAQ. The full variable domain, in which reference TRBV7-6 and TRBJ1-1 provide the parts outside the CDR3, is GAGVSQSPRYKVTKRGQDVALRCDPISGHVSLYWYRQALGQGPEFLTYFNYEAQQDKSGLPNDRFSAERPEGSISTLTIQRTEQRDSAMYRCASSQHPQTINTEAFFGQGTRLTVV.

The V call is TRBV29-1, the J call TRBJ2-1; TRBD2 aligns across 14 bases. This CDR3 has 16 amino acids. V lost 6 bases and J lost 4; bases outside the gene matches: 8. Looked up from germline, CDR1 is SQVTM and CDR2 is ANQGSEA. The CDR3 loop reads CSVAGLAGVEYNEQFF. The CDR3 nucleotides read TGCAGCGTGGCGGGACTAGCGGGAGTGGAATACAATGAGCAGTTCTTC.

J is TRBJ2-1 and V is TRBV7-5; the table's D gene call, TRBD2, was not cross checked with the DNA. TRBV7-5 is assigned pseudogene status. CDR3 length: 19 amino acids. CDR3 sequence: CARSFFLKAGGRWDNEQFF. Written as DNA, the CDR3 is TGTGCCAGAAGCTTTTTTCTTAAAGCGGGAGGTAGATGGGACAATGAGCAGTTCTTC.

This clone appeared a few times. This chain uses TRBV28 with TRBJ2-5, with TRBD1 matching 10 bases. V lost 6 bases, J lost 3 bases, and 7 bases stayed unmatched. Germline V CDR1 and CDR2: MDHEN, SYDVKM. The CDR3 sequence is 15 residues long. Here the CDR3 reads CASRTGTGAEETQYF. CDR3 sequence (DNA): TGTGCCAGCAGGACAGGGACAGGGGCGGAAGAGACCCAGTACTTC.

This rearrangement joins TRBV5-1 to TRBJ2-3; 7 bases map to TRBD2. Losses at the gene ends were 4 bases for V and 4 bases for J; bases not matched to a gene: 12. CDR3 size: 16 residues. Germline lookup yields CDR1 SGHRS and CDR2 YFSETQ. For the CDR3, the DNA is TGCGCCAGCAGCAAGGCGGCGGGAGAAAGGTCAGATACGCAGTATTTT. Its translation: CASSKAAGERSDTQYF.

This chain joins TRBV7-9 and TRBJ2-2; 9 bases agree with TRBD2. The V and J ends lost 3 bases and 5 bases, in that order; junction bases with no gene match: 7. The CDR3 covers 16 residues. Germline values: CDR1 SEHNR, CDR2 FQNEAQ (reference sequence). Written as DNA, the CDR3 is TGTGCCAGCAGCTTTGCGGGAGGGCCAAGGACCGGGGAGCTGTTTTTT. Translated, it gives CASSFAGGPRTGELFF.

This chain connects TRBV7-9 to TRBJ1-6, with 7 positions matching TRBD1. Germline assignment: CDR1 SEHNR and CDR2 FQNEAQ (reference sequence). Trimming removed 3 bases from V and 9 bases from J; junction bases left unmatched: 5. The CDR3 extends over 14 amino acids. This CDR3 reads CASSLGQFGSPLHF. DNA for the CDR3: TGTGCCAGCAGCTTGGGACAGTTCGGTTCACCCCTCCACTTT.

The chain joins TRBV9 to TRBJ2-1; no definite D call. Germline lookup yields CDR1 SGDLS and CDR2 YYNGEE. Trimming stripped 0 bases from V and 8 bases from J, with 12 bases between. The CDR3 is 14 amino acids. CDR3 in DNA: TGTGCCAGCAGCGTAGCTCCTCCGTCCGATGAGCAGTTCTTC. Its protein product is CASSVAPPSDEQFF.